This passage covers 25 T cell receptor beta chains from one sample sequenced in a study of T-cell reconstitution after alpha-beta-depleted transplantation in children. Unique molecular identifiers were used in preparing the TCRbeta library. TCRdb re-derived calls from the PCR reads in MiXCR, one entry per CDR3 protein. The data contain about a million distinct CDR3 sequences, roughly 29% of them singletons. The source was PBMCs, mostly from graft donor cells, collected 360 days after TCRalphabeta/CD19-depleted stem cell transplant. The receptors shown here come from a boy under two years old who had a stem cell transplant for SCID, so the T cells may come from the graft donor.

This chain connects TRBV29-1 to TRBJ2-7, with 9 bases lining up with TRBD2. The J segment lost 5 bases and the V segment lost 4 bases, leaving 0 bases of the junction unmatched. The CDR3 has 11 residues. The germline gives CDR1 SQVTM, CDR2 ANQGSEA. CDR3 in amino acids: CSVGTSDEQYF. The CDR3 coding sequence is TGCAGCGTTGGGACTAGCGACGAGCAGTACTTC.

J is TRBJ1-6 and V is TRBV7-6, with D possibly being TRBD1 (5 bases). Germline V gene data show CDR1 as SGHVS and CDR2 as FNYEAQ. Trimming removed 3 bases at V and 10 bases at J, with 16 bases between. The CDR3 consists of 15 residues. In nucleotides, the CDR3 is TGTGCCAGCAGCTTCTTCCGGCTTGGGGCATCACCCCTCCACTTT. Protein sequence: CASSFFRLGASPLHF.

In this sample, this clonotype turned up many times. This chain uses TRBV28 with TRBJ2-1; TRBD2 might be the D (6 bases). V dropped 6 bases and J dropped 0 bases, with 12 bases sitting between them. CDR3 length equals 15 residues. Germline V gene lookup returns CDR1 MDHEN and CDR2 SYDVKM. Here the CDR3 DNA reads TGTGCCAGCAGGAGGGACTTGAGCTCCTACAATGAGCAGTTCTTC. It encodes CASRRDLSSYNEQFF.

The chain combines TRBV5-1 with TRBJ2-2; possibly TRBD1 or TRBD2 for D (5 bases each). The germline V gene encodes CDR1 SGHRS and CDR2 YFSETQ. Trimming pared 1 base from V and 1 base from J, leaving 11 bases between. There are 16 residues in the CDR3. CDR3 protein: CASSLLAGRNTGELFF. In nucleotides, the CDR3 is TGCGCCAGCAGCTTGCTGGCAGGGAGGAACACCGGGGAGCTGTTTTTT.

The sample holds a few counts of this clonotype. This chain connects TRBV5-1 to TRBJ2-7; D uncertain. Trimming shortened V by 3 bases and J by 5 bases, and 12 bases separated the two germline ends. This CDR3 has 13 amino acids. In germline, CDR1 is SGHRS, CDR2 YFSETQ. The CDR3 reads CASSSAGVNEQYF. CDR3 bases: TGCGCCAGCAGCTCGGCTGGGGTTAACGAGCAGTACTTC.

V usage is TRBV5-1 and J usage is TRBJ1-2; 7 bases fit TRBD1. The CDR3 is 16 residues long. J lost 8 bases, V lost 3 bases, and 16 bases had no gene match. Germline CDR1 and CDR2: SGHRS and YFSETQ. The CDR3 nucleotides read TGCGCCAGCAGCTACCTCGGGACAGACCTGGTAGGGGGCTACACCTTC. It translates to CASSYLGTDLVGGYTF. The complete variable domain, with remaining parts taken from reference TRBV5-1 and TRBJ1-2, reads KAGVTQTPRYLIKTRGQQVTLSCSPISGHRSVSWYQQTPGQGLQFLFEYFSETQRNKGNFPGRFSGRQFSNSRSEMNVSTLELGDSALYLCASSYLGTDLVGGYTFGSGTRLTVV.

This clonotype has at least ten counts. The V gene is TRBV21-1, the J gene TRBJ2-7; no DNA check was done on the table's D call, TRBD2. TRBV21-1 is given as a pseudogene. CDR3 length equals 14 residues. DNA of the CDR3: TGTGCCAGCAGCCTGCGAGGGGCCCCCTACGAGCAGTACTTC. Translated, it gives CASSLRGAPYEQYF.

In nucleotides, the CDR3 is TGCGCCAGCAGCTTGTGGGCCCAGGGTGGCACAGATACGCAGTATTTT. Translation: CASSLWAQGGTDTQYF. The genes are TRBV5-1 and TRBJ2-3, with a tentative D call TRBD1 (5 bases). CDR3 length: 16 amino acids. Trimming removed 1 base at V and 1 base at J, with 13 bases between. Germline-derived CDR1 and CDR2 are SGHRS and YFSETQ.

J is TRBJ2-7 and V is TRBV15; D unclear. V lost 0 bases and J lost 2, with 23 bases in between. The CDR3 spans 19 residues. The germline V gene encodes CDR1 LNHNV and CDR2 YYDKDF (reference sequence). The CDR3 region is CATSRDRQAQTYTTYEQYF. CDR3 in DNA: TGTGCCACCAGCAGAGATCGGCAGGCCCAAACCTACACGACCTACGAGCAGTACTTC. Using reference TRBV15 and TRBJ2-7 for the parts outside the CDR3, the full variable domain is DAMVIQNPRYQVTQFGKPVTLSCSQTLNHNVMYWYQQKSSQAPKLLFHYYDKDFNNEADTPDNFQSRRPNTSFCFLDIRSPGLGDTAMYLCATSRDRQAQTYTTYEQYFGPGTRLTVT.

To note about this clonotype: An end of the junction differs from the germline gene, which may be a read error. The rearrangement uses TRBV3-1 and TRBJ2-7; 8 positions agree with TRBD1. This CDR3 region has 14 residues. CDR1 is LGHDT, CDR2 YNNKEL, per germline (reference sequence). In DNA, the CDR3 is TGTGCCAGCAGACCTAGGACAGGGTCCTCCGAGCAGTACTTC. It yields the protein CASRPRTGSSEQYF.

This clonotype was observed a few times. The chain uses TRBV12-3 or TRBV12-4 and TRBJ2-1; no clear D gene. V lost 7 bases to trimming and J lost 7 bases, with 8 bases between them. The CDR3 is made up of 11 amino acids. The CDR3 loop reads CASTPKNEQFF. The CDR3 DNA sequence: TGTGCCAGCACCCCAAAAAATGAGCAGTTCTTC.

V gene TRBV6-1 combines with J gene TRBJ2-7; TRBD1 or TRBD2 may be the D gene (5 bases each). From germline, CDR1 is MNHNS and CDR2 SASEGT. Trimming took off 7 bases at V and 3 bases at J, with 16 bases between the two ends. This CDR3 is 14 amino acids long. This CDR3 reads CASTVGRGDYEQYF. The CDR3 region has the DNA TGTGCCAGCACCGTCGGTAGAGGGGACTACGAGCAGTACTTC.

This clonotype was seen only a few times. The CDR3 nucleotides are TGCGCCAGCAGCCAAGATACCGGGGGGGCAAGGACTGAAGCTTTCTTT. Amino acids: CASSQDTGGARTEAFF. This sequence joins TRBV4-1 and TRBJ1-1; D possibly corresponds to TRBD1 (6 bases). This CDR3 is built from 16 residues. Trimming removed 0 bases from V and 5 bases from J, with 16 bases in between. Germline CDR1 MGHRA, CDR2 YSYEKL.

In this sample, this clonotype turned up a few times. The rearrangement joins TRBV24-1 to TRBJ2-7; the match to TRBD2 covers 10 bases. J gave up 8 bases and V 4 bases, and 13 bases lay outside the gene matches. CDR1 and CDR2 (germline): KGHDR, SFDVKD. The CDR3 has 16 amino acids. The CDR3, as DNA: TGTGCCACCAGTGAAACAACTAGCGGGGATGCTACGAAGCAGTACTTC. Amino acids: CATSETTSGDATKQYF.

The rearrangement uses TRBV28 and TRBJ2-7; TRBD2 might be the D (6 bases). V lost 3 bases and J 1 base, leaving 13 bases between the germline ends. Germline CDR1 is MDHEN and CDR2 is SYDVKM. The CDR3 contains 15 residues. The CDR3 sequence: CASSFLGSGSYEQYF. CDR3 sequence (DNA): TGTGCCAGCAGTTTTCTGGGTAGCGGTTCCTACGAGCAGTACTTC.

This clonotype was seen a few times. V usage is TRBV3-1 and J usage is TRBJ2-3; TRBD1 aligns across 8 bases. The CDR3 spans 16 residues. Germline V CDR1 and CDR2: LGHDT, YNNKEL (reference sequence). The V and J ends lost 4 bases and 2 bases, in that order; junction bases with no gene match: 8. The DNA for the CDR3 is TGTGCCAGCAGCCTTCAGGGGGCAAGGGTCACAGATACGCAGTATTTT. Residues: CASSLQGARVTDTQYF.

V gene TRBV5-6 combines with J gene TRBJ1-1; D call uncertain. The CDR3 totals 14 residues. The germline gives CDR1 SGHDT, CDR2 YYEEEE. Trimming removed 7 bases at V and 2 bases at J, with 15 bases between. Here the CDR3 reads CASGPERRNTEAFF. CDR3 nucleotide sequence: TGTGCCAGCGGCCCCGAGAGACGTAACACTGAAGCTTTCTTT.

V gene TRBV2 combines with J gene TRBJ2-2, with D maybe TRBD1 (5 bases). Trimming removed 4 bases from V and 4 bases from J, with 10 bases in between. The CDR3 loop spans 14 amino acids. Germline lookup yields CDR1 SNHLY and CDR2 FYNNEI. CDR3 residues: CASSGQGFTGELFF. As DNA, the CDR3 is TGTGCCAGCAGTGGCCAGGGATTCACCGGGGAGCTGTTTTTT.

The chain is built from TRBV5-1 and TRBJ2-7; 8 bases are a match to TRBD2. CDR1 and CDR2 from the germline V gene are SGHRS and YFSETQ. This CDR3 is built from 13 residues. With V trimmed by 4 bases and J by 3 bases, 3 bases remained unmatched. The CDR3 reads CASSGGLGYEQYF. CDR3 in DNA: TGCGCCAGCAGCGGGGGACTAGGCTACGAGCAGTACTTC. The full variable domain, with the rest looked up from reference TRBV5-1 and TRBJ2-7, is KAGVTQTPRYLIKTRGQQVTLSCSPISGHRSVSWYQQTPGQGLQFLFEYFSETQRNKGNFPGRFSGRQFSNSRSEMNVSTLELGDSALYLCASSGGLGYEQYFGPGTRLTVT.

Concerning this clonotype itself: The junction does not match germline at one end; this may be a read error. V and J are TRBV4-1 and TRBJ1-4; TRBD1 matches 7 bases. From germline, CDR1 is MGHRA and CDR2 YSYEKL. This CDR3 region has 13 residues. CDR3 amino acids: CASSRSWDSKQNF. The CDR3 bases are TGCGCCAGCAGTCGCTCTTGGGACAGCAAACAGAATTTT.

The rearrangement links TRBV9 to TRBJ2-3; 8 bases align to TRBD2. The CDR3 length is 15 residues. CDR1 and CDR2 (germline): SGDLS, YYNGEE. J was trimmed by 5 bases and V by 3 bases; bases with no gene match: 8. The CDR3 here is CASSARGDRLDTQYF. CDR3 sequence (DNA): TGTGCCAGCAGCGCGCGGGGGGACCGTTTAGATACGCAGTATTTT.

The rearrangement links TRBV29-1 to TRBJ2-2; D is ambiguous. Germline lookup yields CDR1 SQVTM and CDR2 ANQGSEA. With 7 bases removed from V and 0 bases from J, the gap between germline ends came to 6 bases. The CDR3 spans 12 residues. In DNA form, the CDR3 reads TGCAGCGCCGACACGAACACCGGGGAGCTGTTTTTT. Translated, it gives CSADTNTGELFF.

The sample holds a few counts of this clonotype. The chain uses TRBV29-1 and TRBJ1-1; D call uncertain. Germline V gene data show CDR1 as SQVTM and CDR2 as ANQGSEA. The length of the CDR3 is 12 residues. The V end was cut by 5 bases, the J end by 2 bases, with 9 bases between. This CDR3 reads CSVTDGNTEAFF. CDR3 DNA: TGCAGCGTTACCGACGGTAACACTGAAGCTTTCTTT.

The table lists this clonotype with a few counts. V and J are TRBV29-1 and TRBJ2-1, with TRBD2 matching 10 bases. This CDR3 comprises 15 residues. The junction had 8 bases not matched to a gene; V was cut back by 1 base and J by 8 bases. Germline V CDR1 and CDR2: SQVTM, ANQGSEA. The CDR3 region is CSVEGSASGSDEQFF. CDR3 nucleotides: TGCAGCGTTGAAGGGTCGGCTAGCGGGAGCGATGAGCAGTTCTTC.

This clonotype was recorded at least ten times. The chain is built from TRBV4-2 and TRBJ1-2; D remains ambiguous. Trimming stripped 0 bases from V and 2 bases from J, with 7 bases between. Germline CDR1 and CDR2: LGHNA and YNFKEQ. The CDR3 has 14 amino acids. CDR3 sequence (DNA): TGTGCCAGCAGCCAAGATCTAGGGAACTATGGCTACACCTTC. This translates into CASSQDLGNYGYTF.